These T cell receptor beta chains were read from a single sample in a study of CD8+CD57+ T cells in acquired aplastic anemia. TCRdb re-called the reads through MiXCR, storing one row per CDR3 protein. This sample has approximately 470,000 distinct CDR3 sequences, with around 30% found just once. Sample: sorted CD4+, CD8+, or CD8+CD57+ T cells (not recorded which) from PBMCs. Receptor source: a human donor with aplastic anemia. The CDR3 runs from the conserved cysteine through the conserved F or W. The D gene is left open where the match is weak. The size entry is marked missing in some rows and otherwise reads once, few, many or a size class.

NA,TRBV19,TRBJ2-1,TRBD2,CASSREGGAYEQFF,TGTGCCAGCAGCCGGGAGGGGGGGGCCTATGAGCAGTTCTTC
NA,TRBV19,TRBJ1-1,NA,CASKPLVEAEGLNTEAFF,TGTGCCAGTAAGCCCCTGGTGGAGGCCGAGGGCTTGAACACTGAAGCTTTCTTT
NA,TRBV20-1,TRBJ2-5,NA,CSARSETIEETQYF,TGCAGTGCTAGAAGTGAGACCATTGAGGAGACCCAGTACTTC
many,TRBV14,TRBJ2-7,NA,CASSQDLGAAYEQYF,TGTGCCAGCAGCCAAGATCTTGGGGCCGCCTACGAGCAGTACTTC
NA,TRBV29-1,TRBJ2-5,NA,CSFLDGRQETQYF,TGCAGCTTTCTCGACGGGCGACAAGAGACCCAGTACTTC
many,TRBV7-7,TRBJ1-6,NA,CASSLAKNSPLHF,TGTGCTAGCAGCTTAGCGAAGAATTCACCCCTCCACTTT
many,TRBV15,TRBJ2-4,NA,CATLRDTSGIQYF,TGTGCCACCCTACGGGACACCAGCGGCATTCAGTACTTC
NA,TRBV6-5,TRBJ1-2,TRBD1,CASSYDNSYRGDGYTF,TGTGCCAGCAGTTACGACAATTCTTACAGGGGAGATGGCTACACCTTC
many,TRBV7-2,TRBJ1-2,NA,CASSLSTSGAQEGGYTF,TGTGCCAGCAGCTTATCTACCTCCGGGGCCCAGGAAGGTGGCTACACCTTC
once,TRBV30,TRBJ2-7,NA,CAWRSQSYEQYF,TGTGCCTGGAGGTCACAGTCCTACGAGCAGTACTTC